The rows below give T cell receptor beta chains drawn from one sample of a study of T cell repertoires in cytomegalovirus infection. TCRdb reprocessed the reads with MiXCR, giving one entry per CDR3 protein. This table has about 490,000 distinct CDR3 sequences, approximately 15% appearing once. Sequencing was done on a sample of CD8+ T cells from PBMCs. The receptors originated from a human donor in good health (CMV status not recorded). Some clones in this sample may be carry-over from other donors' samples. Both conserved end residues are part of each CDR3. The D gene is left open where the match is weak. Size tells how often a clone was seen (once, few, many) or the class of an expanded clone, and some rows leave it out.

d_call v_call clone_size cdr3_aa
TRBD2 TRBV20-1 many CSAREGQREDTGELFF
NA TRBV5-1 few CASTTGRGNEQFF
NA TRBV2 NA CASIQAILGSYGYTF
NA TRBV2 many CAIGTGPNYGYTF
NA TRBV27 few CASSFLGTQETQYF
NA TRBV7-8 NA CASSTPGIRNEQFF
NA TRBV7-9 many CASSLTGGGREKLFF
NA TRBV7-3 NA CASTLRGANVLTF
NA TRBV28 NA CASSPGGSDSSSYEQYF
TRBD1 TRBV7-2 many CASSLPGQGPLDYGYTF
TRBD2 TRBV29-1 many CSVEDFRTSGRVEYF
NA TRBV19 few CASTLTTSTDTQYF
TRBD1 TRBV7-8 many CASSLGTGGPSRTF
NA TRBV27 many CASSSSFSNQPQHF
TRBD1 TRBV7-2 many CASIRDRDNPYNEQFF
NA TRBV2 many CASSGGGNTDTQYF